Given below is one T cell receptor (beta chain) in context. Source study methods: Amplifying reference gene primers gave estimates of nucleated cell counts. Profiling relied on immunoSEQ multiplex PCR, and the TCRdb table lists in-frame clones only, not all of them. From that table come the V and J calls and clone size; the DNA was used to work out D and trimming. This sample carries over 100,000 clones, 88% of them seen once, and the ten largest clones take around 10%. This entry is derived from a study of blood T cell repertoires in COVID-19. Study information: Samples representing acute and convalescent COVID-19 were sourced from the United States, Italy and Spain. Sample material is recorded as cDNA or gDNA derived from T cells, B-cell-depleted T cells, or PBMCs.

This CDR3 has 12 residues. V was pared by 0 bases and J by 12 bases, with 11 bases between. From germline, CDR1 is GTSNPN and CDR2 SVGIG (reference sequence). The sample taken for sequencing was peripheral blood. The TCR comes from a man aged 50-60 years with acute or convalescent COVID-19. J is TRBJ1-4 and V is TRBV30; D unresolved. CDR3 residues: CAWSVVVGELFF. The DNA of the CDR3 is TGTGCCTGGAGTGTGGTGGTCGGGGAACTGTTTTTT.